Listed below are T cell receptor beta chains from one sample, sequenced in a study of control samples from healthy donors and cancer patients. Only in-frame clones appear in the TCRdb table, and some are missing; sequencing was by immunoSEQ multiplex PCR. In the table there are around 200,000 clones, 91% of which are singletons. The sequencing input was blood. The receptors derive from a woman aged 25 to 39 in good health. The CDR3 runs from the conserved cysteine through the conserved F or W. The D gene is left open where the match is weak. Clone size is given for some rows only: seen once, a few or many times, or a class if the clone is expanded.

V,size,J,D,CDR3,DNA
TRBV6-5,.,TRBJ1-5,TRBD1,CASRADRGSNQPQHF,TGTGCCAGCAGAGCCGACAGGGGTAGCAATCAGCCCCAGCATTTT
TRBV6-5,.,TRBJ1-2,TRBD1,CASRSGTGTYGYTF,TGTGCCAGCAGATCCGGGACAGGGACCTATGGCTACACCTTC
TRBV7-2,.,TRBJ1-1,TRBD1,CASRETGDSEAFF,TGTGCCAGCAGGGAGACAGGGGACTCCGAAGCTTTCTTT
TRBV14,.,TRBJ2-7,.,CASSRWGGETYEQYF,TGTGCCAGCAGCCGATGGGGCGGAGAGACCTACGAGCAGTACTTC
TRBV5-5,.,TRBJ1-2,.,CASSGTTNYGYTF,TGTGCCAGCAGCGGGACAACTAACTATGGCTACACCTTC
TRBV19,once,TRBJ1-2,.,CASSNDRTYGYTF,TGTGCCAGTAGTAACGACAGGACCTATGGCTACACCTTC
TRBV6-5,.,TRBJ1-1,TRBD1,CASSWGQGLTEAFF,TGTGCCAGCAGTTGGGGACAGGGCCTCACTGAAGCTTTCTTT
TRBV15,.,TRBJ1-1,TRBD1,CATTQGENTEAFF,TGTGCCACCACCCAGGGGGAGAACACTGAAGCTTTCTTT
TRBV5-4,.,TRBJ1-1,TRBD1,CASSIRDRGLNTEAFF,TGTGCCAGCAGCATCCGGGACAGGGGGCTCAATACTGAAGCTTTCTTT
TRBV7-9,once,TRBJ2-3,.,CASSLEAGDTQYF,TGTGCCAGCAGCTTGGAAGCCGGAGATACGCAGTATTTT
TRBV10-3,.,TRBJ1-5,TRBD1,CAISDRGPNQPQHF,TGTGCCATCAGTGACAGGGGGCCCAATCAGCCCCAGCATTTT
TRBV28,.,TRBJ1-1,TRBD1,CASSPSDRATEAFF,TGTGCCAGCAGTCCCTCGGACAGGGCCACTGAAGCTTTCTTT
TRBV3-1/TRBV3-2,.,TRBJ1-6,TRBD1,CASSRPGTGNSPLHF,TGTGCCAGCAGCCGTCCCGGGACAGGGAATTCACCCCTCCACTTT
TRBV18,many,TRBJ1-1,TRBD1,CASSSGTGSEAFF,TGTGCCAGCTCATCCGGGACAGGGTCTGAAGCTTTCTTT
TRBV7-2,.,TRBJ2-7,TRBD2,CASSSQGLAGVYEQYF,TGTGCCAGCAGCTCCCAAGGACTAGCGGGAGTCTACGAGCAGTACTTC
TRBV7-9,.,TRBJ1-1,.,CASSADTMNTEAFF,TGTGCCAGCAGCGCCGACACGATGAACACTGAAGCTTTCTTT
TRBV4-1,.,TRBJ1-4,.,CASSQERQATNEKLFF,TGCGCCAGCAGCCAAGAGAGACAGGCAACTAATGAAAAACTGTTTTTT
TRBV15,.,TRBJ1-5,.,CATSRDRGYNQPQHF,TGTGCCACCAGCAGAGATCGGGGGTACAATCAGCCCCAGCATTTT
TRBV27,.,TRBJ1-5,TRBD1,CASSVQGNLNQPQHF,TGTGCCAGCAGTGTACAGGGGAATTTGAATCAGCCCCAGCATTTT
TRBV7-2,.,TRBJ2-1,.,CASSLTSNEQFF,TGTGCCAGCAGCCTGACTAGCAATGAGCAGTTCTTC
TRBV30,few,TRBJ2-5,TRBD2,CAWSELGREGRKTQYF,TGTGCCTGGAGTGAACTTGGACGGGAGGGCCGGAAGACCCAGTACTTC
TRBV7-2,.,TRBJ2-3,TRBD2,CASSLGTSGREDTQYF,TGTGCCAGCAGCTTAGGGACTAGCGGGAGGGAGGATACGCAGTATTTT